The rows below give T cell receptor beta chains drawn from one sample of a study of beta chain features in type 1 diabetes. Measured with immunoSEQ multiplex PCR; TCRdb has only the in-frame clones, and not every one. The sample records 150,000 to 200,000 clones, about 7.8% being singletons. The sample taken for sequencing was central memory CD4+ T cells from blood. These TCRs come from a woman in her 40s with type 1 diabetes. Both conserved end residues are part of each CDR3. The D gene is left open where the match is weak. Where a row states a size, it is once, few, many or the class of an expanded clone; other rows omit it.

NA,TRBV5-1,TRBJ2-2,TRBD1,TGCGCCAGCGACAGGGGGTCCAACACCGGGGAGCTGTTTTTT,CASDRGSNTGELFF
NA,TRBV9,TRBJ2-5,NA,TGTGCCAGCAGCCCCAACTCGGGAAGCCAAGAGACCCAGTACTTC,CASSPNSGSQETQYF
few,TRBV5-6,TRBJ1-2,TRBD1,TGTGCCAGCAGCCCCTGGACAGGGAACGTCTATGGCTACACCTTC,CASSPWTGNVYGYTF
NA,TRBV29-1,TRBJ1-5,NA,TGCAGCGTTGCGGGACACAATCAGCCCCAGCATTTT,CSVAGHNQPQHF
NA,TRBV5-1,TRBJ1-4,NA,TGCGCCAGCAGCCGGACAGTCGCAACTAATGAAAAACTGTTTTTT,CASSRTVATNEKLFF
many,TRBV18,TRBJ2-7,TRBD1,TGTGCCAGCTCACCAGGGACAGTCTACGAGCAGTACTTC,CASSPGTVYEQYF
NA,TRBV15,TRBJ1-2,NA,TGTGCCACCAGCAGGTCCGGCGGGGGCCCCGACACCTTC,CATSRSGGGPDTF
few,TRBV4-2,TRBJ2-4,TRBD1,TGTGCCAGCAGCCAGTATCGGACAGGGGCCAAACAAGGCATTCAGTACTTC,CASSQYRTGAKQGIQYF
few,TRBV4-1,TRBJ2-7,NA,TGCGCCAGCAGCCAAGATCGGACTACGACCTACGAGCAGTACTTC,CASSQDRTTTYEQYF
few,TRBV28,TRBJ2-7,NA,TGTGCCAGCAGTTTAGGACAAACCTACGAGCAGTACTTC,CASSLGQTYEQYF
few,TRBV7-2,TRBJ2-3,TRBD2,TGTGCCAGCAGCTTCCTAGCGGAGGGCGGATGGACGCAGTATTTT,CASSFLAEGGWTQYF
NA,TRBV11-3,TRBJ2-6,NA,TGTGCCAGCAGCCCACAGGGCTCTGGGGCCAACGTCCTGACTTTC,CASSPQGSGANVLTF
few,TRBV18,TRBJ2-2,NA,TGTGCCAGCTCACCAAGAGCGACCGACACCGGGGAGCTGTTTTTT,CASSPRATDTGELFF
NA,TRBV5-4,TRBJ2-4,TRBD1,TGTGCCAGCAGCTTGACAGGGGGCGCGGGAGCCAAAAACATTCAGTACTTC,CASSLTGGAGAKNIQYF
few,TRBV5-4,TRBJ2-1,NA,TGTGCCAGCAGCCCCGGCGGGGACTCCTACAATGAGCAGTTCTTC,CASSPGGDSYNEQFF
NA,TRBV28,TRBJ2-1,TRBD1,TGTGCCAGCAGTCCGGGACAGGGGACGGGGTGGGTCTTC,CASSPGQGTGWVF
NA,TRBV4-3,TRBJ2-7,TRBD2,TGCGCCAGCAGCGCGACTAGCGGGGCCTACGAGCAGTACTTC,CASSATSGAYEQYF
NA,TRBV20-1,TRBJ2-7,NA,TGCAGTGGCCAAAAAGAGGTGCTGCAGTACTTC,CSGQKEVLQYF
few,TRBV7-9,TRBJ2-1,NA,TGTGCCAGCAGCTTAGGCCAGAACAATGAGCAGTTCTTC,CASSLGQNNEQFF
many,TRBV29-1,TRBJ2-1,TRBD2,TGCAGCGTTCTGCGGGAGAGTAATGAGCAGTTCTTC,CSVLRESNEQFF
many,TRBV4-3,TRBJ2-1,NA,TGCGCCAGCAGCCAAGAAGTAAGTGGGACTCAGCAGTTCTTC,CASSQEVSGTQQFF
NA,TRBV19,TRBJ2-7,TRBD1,TGTGCCAGTAGTACGACAGGGTCCTACGAGCAGTACTTC,CASSTTGSYEQYF
few,TRBV2,TRBJ1-1,NA,TGTGCCAGCAGGCCCTCTAATCTCAACACTGAAGCTTTCTTT,CASRPSNLNTEAFF
few,TRBV18,TRBJ2-7,TRBD1,TGTGCCAGCTCGGCAGGGACAGGGGATCGGGAGCAGTACTTC,CASSAGTGDREQYF
NA,TRBV7-3,TRBJ2-7,NA,TGTGCCAGCAGCTCCAGGGGAGTCGGCTCCTACGAGCAGTACTTC,CASSSRGVGSYEQYF
NA,TRBV12-5,TRBJ2-1,NA,TGTGCTAGTGGTTTAACACAGAATGAGCAGTTCTTC,CASGLTQNEQFF
many,TRBV5-1,TRBJ2-1,TRBD1,TGCGCCAGCAGCTTGACCGGGGGAACAGGGGGACGCAATGAGCAGTTCTTC,CASSLTGGTGGRNEQFF
few,TRBV29-1,TRBJ2-7,TRBD1,TGCAGCCCTCGGACAGGGGTAAATGAGCAGTACTTC,CSPRTGVNEQYF
few,TRBV15,TRBJ2-4,TRBD2,TGTGCCACCAGCAGAGAGGTAGCGGGATCCCACATTCAGTACTTC,CATSREVAGSHIQYF
NA,TRBV4-2,TRBJ2-2,TRBD2,TGTGCCAGCAGCTCGTCGGCAACTAGCGGGAGGGCCGGGGAGCTGTTTTTT,CASSSSATSGRAGELFF
NA,TRBV10-3,TRBJ2-7,TRBD1,TGTGCCATCAGTGAGTACGGGACAGGGGCCGGGGAGCAGTACTTC,CAISEYGTGAGEQYF
NA,TRBV2,TRBJ2-4,TRBD2,TGTGCCAGCGAGGGGGGTCTAGCGGGAGTGGCCAAAAACATTCAGTACTTC,CASEGGLAGVAKNIQYF
few,TRBV29-1,TRBJ1-1,NA,TGCAGCGTTGGTCAAGGGGGAGCGAACACTGAAGCTTTCTTT,CSVGQGGANTEAFF
NA,TRBV6-1,TRBJ2-6,TRBD1,TGTGCCAGCAGTGGACAGGGTACTGGGGCCAACGTCCTGACTTTC,CASSGQGTGANVLTF
NA,TRBV15,TRBJ1-2,TRBD1,TGTGCCACCAGCAGAAACCCTGCCGGGACAGACGGCCACTATGGCTACACCTTC,CATSRNPAGTDGHYGYTF
NA,TRBV5-1,TRBJ2-7,TRBD1,TGCGCCAGCAGGCCCCCCGGGACAGGGCTGGTCGAGCAGTACTTC,CASRPPGTGLVEQYF
NA,TRBV7-3,TRBJ1-6,NA,TGTGCCAGCAGCTTCGGGGGGTCACCCCTCCACTTT,CASSFGGSPLHF
NA,TRBV5-1,TRBJ2-7,NA,TGCGCCAGCAGCTTGGCCAGGGCCGAGCAGTACTTC,CASSLARAEQYF
few,TRBV19,TRBJ2-5,NA,TGTGCTACTAGTCCAGGGACATCGCAAGAGACCCAGTACTTC,CATSPGTSQETQYF
few,TRBV2,TRBJ1-5,TRBD1,TGTGCCAGCAGTAACAGGGGGCATCAGCCCCAGCATTTT,CASSNRGHQPQHF
few,TRBV18,TRBJ2-4,TRBD1,TGTGCCAGCTCGGGCACAGGGGACAAAAACATTCAGTACTTC,CASSGTGDKNIQYF
NA,TRBV11-3,TRBJ2-3,NA,TGTGCCAGCAGCCCTAGAACAGGGAGCACAGATACGCAGTATTTT,CASSPRTGSTDTQYF
NA,TRBV4-1,TRBJ1-5,NA,TGCGCCAGCAGCCAAGAGGGCATAGGGGGCAATCAGCCCCAGCATTTT,CASSQEGIGGNQPQHF
few,TRBV28,TRBJ1-1,NA,TGTGCCAGCAGTTTTTCGGCCCCCGGGGTGGGCTCCACTGAAGCTTTCTTT,CASSFSAPGVGSTEAFF
few,TRBV25-1,TRBJ2-7,NA,TGTGCCAGCAGCCTGCCGGGTACCTACGAGCAGTACTTC,CASSLPGTYEQYF
few,TRBV4-2,TRBJ1-2,TRBD1,TGTGCCAGCAGCCTAACAGGGGGCGAAGGCTACACCTTC,CASSLTGGEGYTF
few,TRBV20-1,TRBJ1-2,NA,TGCAGTGCTAGGGTGAGGAATGGCTACACCTTC,CSARVRNGYTF
few,TRBV7-2,TRBJ2-7,NA,TGTGCCAGCAGCTACAGACTAAATGACGAGCAGTACTTC,CASSYRLNDEQYF
few,TRBV7-9,TRBJ2-2,NA,TGTGCCAGCAGCTTCCAGGGTCTATGGACCGGGGAGCTGTTTTTT,CASSFQGLWTGELFF
many,TRBV6-4,TRBJ1-2,TRBD1,TGTGCCAGCAGTGAAACAGGGGGCACTGGTGGCTACACCTTC,CASSETGGTGGYTF
few,TRBV30,TRBJ2-7,TRBD2,TGTGCCTGGAGTGGAGGGAGGGCCTACGAGCAGTACTTC,CAWSGGRAYEQYF
few,TRBV18,TRBJ2-5,TRBD1,TGTGCCAGCTCACCGGGACAGGGAAAGACCCAGTACTTC,CASSPGQGKTQYF
NA,TRBV19,TRBJ1-1,TRBD1,TGTGCCAGTAGTTCACAGGGGGCGGAGGGAACAGCTGAAGCTTTCTTT,CASSSQGAEGTAEAFF
few,TRBV6-6,TRBJ2-3,NA,TGTGCCAGCAGTCCGACGGGAACAGCGGGCGCAGATACGCAGTATTTT,CASSPTGTAGADTQYF
NA,TRBV28,TRBJ1-1,TRBD1,TGTGCCAGCTATAGGGGACAGGGGATTTTTGCTGAAGCTTTCTTT,CASYRGQGIFAEAFF